Presented here are 23 T cell receptor beta chains from one specimen sequenced in a study of blood T cell repertoires in COVID-19. TCRdb keeps only in-frame clones here, not all; method: immunoSEQ multiplex PCR. In the table there are 200,000 to 250,000 clones, more than 80% of which are singletons. The sample comprised peripheral blood. The receptors stem from a woman younger than 45 with COVID-19, enrolled during active disease.

This clone was detected once. The chain links TRBV7-2 to TRBJ2-2, with D maybe TRBD1 (6 bases). The CDR3 spans 15 residues. The V gene lost 2 bases and the J gene lost 2 bases, with 9 bases spanning the gap. Germline-derived CDR1 and CDR2 are SGHTA and FQGNSA. In nucleotides, the CDR3 is TGTGCCAGCAGCTTATACGGGACAAACACCGGGGAGCTGTTTTTT. Encoded protein: CASSLYGTNTGELFF.

This clone was observed a single time. J is TRBJ2-2 and V is TRBV7-2, with unresolved D. V was clipped by 5 bases and J by 1 base, with 8 bases between them. CDR1 is SGHTA, CDR2 FQGNSA, per germline. The CDR3 length is 14 residues. The CDR3 nucleotides are TGTGCCAGCAGCACCGACTGGAACACCGGGGAGCTGTTTTTT. Protein product: CASSTDWNTGELFF.

The chain is built from TRBV15 and TRBJ2-3; D gene unclear. Germline V gives CDR1 LNHNV, CDR2 YYDKDF (reference sequence). The CDR3 runs 15 residues. Between the trimmed V and J ends, which lost 0 bases and 3 bases, there was a span of 10 bases. The CDR3 DNA sequence: TGTGCCACCAGCAGAGATTATGCGCCTACAGATACGCAGTATTTT. This gives the protein CATSRDYAPTDTQYF.

The chain carries TRBV5-5 and TRBJ1-4; no firm D call. CDR3 length equals 15 residues. Trimming stripped 2 bases from V and 3 bases from J, with 11 bases between. Germline V gene sequence: CDR1 SGHKS, CDR2 YYEKEE (reference sequence). The CDR3 loop reads CASSFEGTANEKLFF. CDR3 nucleotides: TGTGCCAGCAGCTTTGAGGGCACAGCTAATGAAAAACTGTTTTTT.

A word on this clone: At one boundary the junction diverges from the germline segment, which might be a read error. The chain carries TRBV28 and TRBJ1-4; possibly TRBD1 for D (5 bases). The CDR3 sequence is 14 residues long. CDR1 is MDHEN, CDR2 SYDVKM, per germline. The chain's CDR3 is CASSPDRVLLRRIF. The CDR3 nucleotides are TGTGCCAGCAGCCCAGACAGAGTTCTCCTTAGAAGGATTTTT.

The rearrangement uses TRBV6-5 and TRBJ2-7, with TRBD1 identical over 11 bases. The CDR3 spans 15 residues. V was pared by 5 bases and J by 4 bases, with 7 bases of the junction left unmatched. Per germline, CDR1 MNHEY and CDR2 SVGAGI. CDR3 sequence: CASSMTDRGPYEQYF. The CDR3 DNA follows: TGTGCCAGCAGTATGACGGACAGGGGGCCTTACGAGCAGTACTTC.

The chain joins TRBV5-1 to TRBJ2-6; weak D call: TRBD1 (5 bases). The germline V and J ends were trimmed by 5 bases and 2 bases, with 17 bases remaining between them. Germline V lookup: CDR1 SGHRS, CDR2 YFSETQ. The CDR3 spans 17 residues. CDR3 in amino acids: CASSSLGHGPGANVLTF. The DNA for the CDR3 is TGCGCCAGCAGTTCCCTGGGGCATGGGCCTGGGGCCAACGTCCTGACTTTC.

This rearrangement joins TRBV6-6 to TRBJ1-1; the D gene is possibly TRBD1 (6 bases). Trimming left V 3 bases short and J 3 bases short, with 14 bases between. The CDR3 totals 15 residues. Germline V lookup: CDR1 MNHNY, CDR2 SVGAGI (reference sequence). CDR3 in DNA: TGTGCCAGCAGTTATACAGGGAGGGCGGACACTGAAGCTTTCTTT. Residues: CASSYTGRADTEAFF.

CDR3 protein: CASSVATSGRGQGETQYF. The CDR3 nucleotides read TGTGCCAGCAGCGTAGCTACGAGCGGCAGGGGGCAGGGAGAGACCCAGTACTTC. The rearrangement joins TRBV9 to TRBJ2-5; 8 bases match TRBD1. V trimming: 0 bases; J trimming: 4 bases; junction bases outside the gene matches: 14. Germline loops: CDR1 SGDLS, CDR2 YYNGEE. There are 18 residues in the CDR3.

This rearrangement joins TRBV6-2 or TRBV6-3 to TRBJ1-4; maybe TRBD1 (5 bases). In germline, CDR1 is MNHEY, CDR2 SVGEGT. The V end lost 4 bases, the J end lost 0 bases, and 15 bases lay between the germline ends. The CDR3 has 17 amino acids. This CDR3 is CASSSKDLTATNEKLFF. The CDR3 DNA reads TGTGCCAGCAGTTCGAAAGATCTGACAGCAACTAATGAAAAACTGTTTTTT.

The chain carries TRBV11-2 and TRBJ1-2, with a weak D call TRBD1 (6 bases). The V and J ends lost 0 bases and 4 bases respectively, with 18 bases between them. The germline V gene encodes CDR1 SGHAT and CDR2 FQNNGV. This CDR3 has 17 amino acids. CDR3 residues: CASSLDLPGGGPYGYTF. CDR3 bases: TGTGCCAGCAGCTTAGATCTACCAGGCGGGGGGCCCTATGGCTACACCTTC. The full variable domain, rest sourced from reference TRBV11-2 and TRBJ1-2, is EAGVAQSPRYKIIEKRQSVAFWCNPISGHATLYWYQQILGQGPKLLIQFQNNGVVDDSQLPKDRFSAERLKGVDSTLKIQPAKLEDSAVYLCASSLDLPGGGPYGYTFGSGTRLTVV.

This chain links TRBV14 with TRBJ2-7; TRBD1 might be the D (5 bases). Deletions cut 0 bases from V and 4 bases from J, with 13 bases between. The CDR3 is 15 amino acids. Per germline, CDR1 SGHDN and CDR2 FVKESK. The CDR3 region is CASSQDLETDYEQYF. The DNA for the CDR3 is TGTGCCAGCAGCCAAGATCTCGAGACAGATTACGAGCAGTACTTC.

The genes are TRBV11-3 and TRBJ2-1; 10 bases are shared with TRBD1. CDR3 length: 14 residues. With V trimmed by 3 bases and J by 9 bases, 5 bases remained unmatched. Looked up from germline, CDR1 is SGHNT and CDR2 is YENEEA. CDR3 in DNA: TGTGCCAGCAGCTTGGGGACAGGGGAGACTGAGCAGTTCTTC. It specifies CASSLGTGETEQFF. The whole variable domain, filled in from reference TRBV11-3 and TRBJ2-1, reads EAGVVQSPRYKIIEKKQPVAFWCNPISGHNTLYWYLQNLGQGPELLIRYENEEAVDDSQLPKDRFSAERLKGVDSTLKIQPAELGDSAVYLCASSLGTGETEQFFGPGTRLTVL.

The gene calls are TRBV7-2 and TRBJ1-2; TRBD1 agrees at 8 bases. The length of the CDR3 is 15 residues. Germline trimming cut 1 base from V and 7 bases from J; bases unmatched to any gene: 8. Germline V CDR1 and CDR2: SGHTA, FQGNSA. The CDR3 is CASSLVPGGNSGYTF. The CDR3 bases are TGTGCCAGCAGCTTAGTTCCAGGGGGCAATTCTGGCTACACCTTC.

Worth noting for this clone: Different DNA sequences within this sample yield the same CDR3. This rearrangement joins TRBV9 to TRBJ1-1; D is unresolved. The CDR3 has 13 residues. Trimming took off 0 bases at V and 0 bases at J, with 3 bases between the two ends. Germline V gene sequence: CDR1 SGDLS, CDR2 YYNGEE. Here the CDR3 DNA reads TGTGCCAGCAGCGTAGCTATGAACACTGAAGCTTTCTTT. This sequence encodes CASSVAMNTEAFF.

V is TRBV7-9 and J is TRBJ1-4; the D gene is possibly TRBD1 (6 bases). V was shortened by 5 bases and J by 5 bases, with 27 bases between the two germline ends. The CDR3 covers 19 residues. Germline CDR1 SEHNR, CDR2 FQNEAQ (reference sequence). This CDR3 is CASSLGTPGVPQWNEKLFF. The CDR3, as DNA: TGTGCCAGCAGCCTCGGGACGCCAGGGGTCCCCCAATGGAATGAAAAACTGTTTTTT. Full variable domain (outside the CDR3, taken from reference TRBV7-9 and TRBJ1-4): DTGVSQNPRHKITKRGQNVTFRCDPISEHNRLYWYRQTLGQGPEFLTYFQNEAQLEKSRLLSDRFSAERPKGSFSTLEIQRTEQGDSAMYLCASSLGTPGVPQWNEKLFFGSGTQLSVL.

This clone showed up just once. This chain links TRBV7-3 with TRBJ2-1, with 8 positions matching TRBD2. Looked up from germline, CDR1 is SGHTA and CDR2 is FQGTGA. J was trimmed by 5 bases and V by 5 bases; bases with no gene match: 20. The length of the CDR3 is 19 residues. The CDR3 sequence is CASSPNPVVLAGPDNEQFF. The CDR3 nucleotides are TGTGCCAGCAGCCCTAACCCCGTCGTCCTAGCGGGCCCTGACAATGAGCAGTTCTTC.

V gene TRBV5-4 combines with J gene TRBJ1-5, with 8 bases that match TRBD1. Germline V CDR1 and CDR2: SGHNT, YYREEE (reference sequence). This CDR3 has 16 amino acids. V trimming: 3 bases; J trimming: 4 bases; junction bases outside the gene matches: 9. In DNA, the CDR3 is TGTGCCAGCAGCTACAACCAGGGGGCGCCGAATCAGCCCCAGCATTTT. Protein product: CASSYNQGAPNQPQHF.

The rearrangement joins TRBV2 to TRBJ2-5; no clear D. The germline gives CDR1 SNHLY, CDR2 FYNNEI. This CDR3 has 16 amino acids. V lost 0 bases to trimming and J lost 1 base, with 12 bases between them. CDR3 sequence (DNA): TGTGCCAGCAGTGAAGCGCTTCAAGTCGGCCAAGAGACCCAGTACTTC. Residues: CASSEALQVGQETQYF.

As for this clone: A clone one base away is much larger, so this may be a read error. The chain combines TRBV6-2 or TRBV6-3 with TRBJ1-5; D is perhaps TRBD1 (6 bases). The CDR3 is 13 residues long. Trimming shortened V by 5 bases and J by 4 bases, and 9 bases separated the two germline ends. The germline V gene has CDR1 MNHEY and CDR2 SVGEGT. CDR3 amino acids: CASSRDNNQPQHF. CDR3 nucleotides: TGTGCCAGCAGTCGGGACAATAATCAGCCCCAGCATTTT.

The chain links TRBV2 to TRBJ1-4, with D possibly being TRBD1 (6 bases). V was pared by 1 base and J by 8 bases, with 11 bases between. Germline-derived CDR1 and CDR2 are SNHLY and FYNNEI. The CDR3 spans 14 residues. CDR3 sequence reads: CASSEDRAVEKLFF. In nucleotides, the CDR3 is TGTGCCAGCAGTGAAGACAGGGCAGTGGAAAAACTGTTTTTT.

J is TRBJ2-2 and V is TRBV4-3, with 7 bases identical to TRBD2. In germline, CDR1 is LGHNA, CDR2 YSLEER. The CDR3 length is 15 residues. V shed 0 bases and J 7 bases; nucleotides not matched to a gene: 5. The CDR3 here is CASSQEPAGDGELFF. The CDR3 DNA reads as TGCGCCAGCAGCCAAGAACCGGCGGGGGACGGGGAGCTGTTTTTT.

The CDR3 reads CASSVEFRASGRGYNEQFF. In DNA, the CDR3 is TGTGCCAGCAGCGTAGAGTTTAGGGCTAGCGGGAGGGGCTACAATGAGCAGTTCTTC. The chain carries TRBV9 and TRBJ2-1; 12 nucleotides line up with TRBD2. Germline CDR1 is SGDLS and CDR2 is YYNGEE. V dropped 0 bases and J dropped 3; count of bases not matched to a gene: 10. This CDR3 has 19 residues. The full variable domain, its missing parts supplied by reference TRBV9 and TRBJ2-1, is DSGVTQTPKHLITATGQRVTLRCSPRSGDLSVYWYQQSLDQGLQFLIQYYNGEERAKGNILERFSAQQFPDLHSELNLSSLELGDSALYFCASSVEFRASGRGYNEQFFGPGTRLTVL.